This TCR beta chain emerged from a study of T-cell memory formation after mild COVID-19. Study information: For the most part, TCR clusters were specific to one donor. The study's findings and limits: Cross-reactive memory seemingly joined, as some responding clones were found in pre-infection memory. The study found contracting CD4+ clones mainly in CM and EM and contracting CD8+ clones in EMRA. Later expanders leaned CD4+, whereas clones that contracted between day 15 and 85 were balanced CD4/CD8.

The junction had 8 bases not matched to a gene; V was cut back by 4 bases and J by 3 bases. CDR3 length equals 16 residues. The germline CDR1 and CDR2 sequences are KGHDR and SFDVKD. This clonotype was observed a handful of times. Its antigen is as yet unknown. TCRdb passed the 5' RACE reads through MiXCR, listing each CDR3 protein once. The data show 290,000 or so distinct CDR3 sequences, around 19% seen once. Material: PBMCs or a T cell subset sorted from them (not recorded which). This clonotype originated in a man aged 18 to 29 who had mild COVID-19 (a few samples of this study predate the infection). Cell type and time point are not known. V gene TRBV24-1 combines with J gene TRBJ2-1, with 7 bases that match TRBD1. The CDR3 reads CATSDQTGAVYNEQFF. In nucleotides, the CDR3 is TGTGCCACCAGTGACCAAACAGGGGCGGTCTACAATGAGCAGTTCTTC.